This T cell receptor beta chain emerged from a study of T cells in Graves' hyperthyroidism and ophthalmopathy. What was amplified from RNA transcripts were TCR beta CDR3 regions. HTBI primers were the set used in a first-round RT-PCR of the TCR CDR3. TCRdb itself ran the multiplex PCR reads through MiXCR, one entry per CDR3 protein. The profile shows roughly 710,000 distinct CDR3 sequences, 35% of them singletons. The CDR3 has 12 amino acids. CDR1 is DFQATT and CDR2 is SNEGSKA in the germline V gene (reference sequence). The V end was cut by 6 bases, the J end by 3 bases, with 11 bases between. In this sample, this clonotype turned up a few times. Its target is unknown. Exclusion of patients followed from uncontrolled infection, other autoimmune disease, pregnancy or lactation. Each diagnosis was grounded in clinical symptoms, serum thyroxine and TRAb, thyroid ultrasound, and orbital computed tomography.

Study-wide results and limits: Blood shared most expanded thyroid clonotypes above 0.001.

This chain links TRBV20-1 with TRBJ1-2; no clear D gene. This sequence was found in a woman between 40 and 50 years old with Graves' hyperthyroidism. What was sequenced was blood. CDR3 protein: CSALWDHYGYTF. The CDR3 region has the DNA TGCAGTGCCCTCTGGGATCACTATGGCTACACCTTC.